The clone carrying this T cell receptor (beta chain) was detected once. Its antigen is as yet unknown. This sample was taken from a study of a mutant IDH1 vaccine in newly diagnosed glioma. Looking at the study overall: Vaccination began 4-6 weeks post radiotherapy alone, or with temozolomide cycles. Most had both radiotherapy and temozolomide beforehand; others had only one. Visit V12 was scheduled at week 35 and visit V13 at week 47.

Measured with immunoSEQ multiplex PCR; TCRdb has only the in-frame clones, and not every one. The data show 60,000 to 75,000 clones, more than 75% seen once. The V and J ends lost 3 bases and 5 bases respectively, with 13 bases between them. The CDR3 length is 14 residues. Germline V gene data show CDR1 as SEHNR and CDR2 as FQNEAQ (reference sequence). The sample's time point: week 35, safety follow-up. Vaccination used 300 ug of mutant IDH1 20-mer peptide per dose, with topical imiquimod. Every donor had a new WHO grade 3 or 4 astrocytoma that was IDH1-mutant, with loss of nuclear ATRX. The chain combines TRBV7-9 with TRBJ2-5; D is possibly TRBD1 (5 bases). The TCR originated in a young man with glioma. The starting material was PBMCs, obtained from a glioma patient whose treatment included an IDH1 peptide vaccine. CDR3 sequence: CASSFDLGAETQYF. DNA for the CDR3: TGTGCCAGCAGCTTTGATTTAGGGGCGGAGACCCAGTACTTC. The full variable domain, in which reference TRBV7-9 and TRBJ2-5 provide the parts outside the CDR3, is DTGVSQNPRHKITKRGQNVTFRCDPISEHNRLYWYRQTLGQGPEFLTYFQNEAQLEKSRLLSDRFSAERPKGSFSTLEIQRTEQGDSAMYLCASSFDLGAETQYFGPGTRLLVL.